What follows is one T cell receptor (beta chain) and its context. The record originates from a study of shared T cell receptors in the human thymus. This CDR3 has 18 residues. V shed 1 base and J 8 bases; nucleotides not matched to a gene: 16. CDR1 is LGHNA and CDR2 is YSLEER in the germline V gene. TCRdb's copy holds only in-frame clones and misses some; the assay was immunoSEQ multiplex PCR. The profile shows 500,000 to 750,000 clones, over 75% of them singletons. The sample was also linked to a second study, of human thymus T cells. That paper notes: Thymus pieces cut out during corrective heart surgery were the tissue that was used. Gene usage for V and J segments appeared biased in thymic and blood repertoires.

This TCR came from a boy in the first two years of life with a congenital heart defect. Sequenced input: thymocytes. V usage is TRBV4-3 and J usage is TRBJ2-1, with 8 bases matching TRBD2. The CDR3 reads CASSQGAERKRERYEQFF. CDR3 bases: TGCGCCAGCAGCCAAGGGGCGGAGAGGAAGCGGGAGAGGTATGAGCAGTTCTTC.